Each of the 13 T cell receptor beta chains below was sequenced from the same sample in a study of vaccination and CD4 T cells after COVID-19. These TCRs are of unknown antigen specificity. Treatment indicated: roughly ten-day PBMC culture with coronavirus spike peptide pools or control peptides (ViraFEST assay). Cultured CD4+ T-cell DNA underwent Oncomine TCR Beta short-read sequencing. From the PCR reads, TCRdb called clonotypes with MiXCR, one entry per CDR3 protein. The sample contains around 13,000 distinct CDR3 sequences, around a quarter of which appear only once. Material: CD4+ T cells from blood, cultured in vitro. The receptors come from a human donor who had recovered from COVID-19.

This clonotype was recorded a few times. The chain carries TRBV10-3 and TRBJ2-7, with TRBD1 matching 7 bases. CDR3 length equals 12 residues. The ends lost 11 bases at V and 3 bases at J; junction bases unmatched: 7. Per germline, CDR1 ENHRY and CDR2 SYGVKD. The CDR3 protein is CAASTGIYEQYF. CDR3 bases: TGTGCCGCTTCGACAGGGATCTACGAGCAGTACTTC.

V usage is TRBV18 and J usage is TRBJ2-3, with a tentative D call TRBD2 (5 bases). Germline CDR1 reads KGHSH; CDR2 reads LQKENI. Deletions cut 0 bases from V and 6 bases from J, with 16 bases between. The CDR3 consists of 16 residues. CDR3 sequence (DNA): TGTGCCAGCTCACCACCGCGGGCAGACTCGGGGGATACGCAGTATTTT. Encoded protein: CASSPPRADSGDTQYF.

This clonotype has only a few counts. The chain couples TRBV10-3 to TRBJ2-7, with D possibly being TRBD1 or TRBD2 (5 bases each). The CDR3 spans 13 residues. Trimming left V 11 bases short and J 0 bases short, with 14 bases between. CDR1 and CDR2 (germline): ENHRY, SYGVKD. The CDR3 nucleotides are TGTGCCGTGCTGAAGAGGGGCTCCTACGAGCAGTACTTC. Encoded protein: CAVLKRGSYEQYF.

The rearrangement links TRBV19 to TRBJ2-1, with D possibly being TRBD1 (6 bases). The CDR3 spans 16 residues. Trimming left V 8 bases short and J 7 bases short, with 24 bases between. CDR1 is LNHDA and CDR2 is SQIVND in the germline V gene (reference sequence). The CDR3 sequence: CASSLEGVGTWNEQFF. The CDR3 bases are TGTGCCAGTTCCCTCGAGGGGGTAGGTACATGGAATGAGCAGTTCTTC.

The sample holds a few counts of this clonotype. The CDR3 loop is CASSPELALIDTQYF. CDR3 DNA sequence: TGTGCCAGCAGCCCAGAACTAGCGTTAATAGATACGCAGTATTTT. V is TRBV7-8 and J is TRBJ2-3; 7 bases map to TRBD2. V trimming: 5 bases; J trimming: 5 bases; junction bases outside the gene matches: 10. Germline V lookup: CDR1 SGHVS, CDR2 FQNEAQ. This CDR3 is built from 15 residues.

Only a few counts were recorded for this clonotype. The chain uses TRBV2 and TRBJ2-3; D gene unclear. The CDR3 runs to 18 residues. Between the trimmed V and J ends, which lost 2 bases and 2 bases, there was a span of 20 bases. Germline V lookup: CDR1 SNHLY, CDR2 FYNNEI. This CDR3 is CASSEPSGGEGYTDTQYF. The DNA of the CDR3 is TGTGCCAGCAGTGAACCATCGGGCGGCGAAGGATACACAGATACGCAGTATTTT. The full variable domain, completed using reference TRBV2 and TRBJ2-3, is EPEVTQTPSHQVTQMGQEVILRCVPISNHLYFYWYRQILGQKVEFLVSFYNNEISEKSEIFDDQFSVERPDGSNFTLKIRSTKLEDSAMYFCASSEPSGGEGYTDTQYFGPGTRLTVL.

This clonotype was counted a few times. The rearrangement links TRBV5-4 to TRBJ1-6; 8 bases line up with TRBD1. Germline V CDR1 and CDR2: SGHNT, YYREEE (reference sequence). Trimming cost V 4 bases and J 6 bases; bases outside gene matches: 12. This CDR3 is built from 17 residues. The CDR3 DNA reads as TGTGCCAGCAGCCCCCCCGGACAGGGTCCTCTTAATTCACCCCTCCACTTT. Protein sequence: CASSPPGQGPLNSPLHF.

This CDR3 is CAGTRQETDTQYF. For the CDR3, the DNA is TGTGCCGGAACAAGACAGGAAACAGATACGCAGTATTTT. The rearrangement uses TRBV2 and TRBJ2-3; D perhaps matches TRBD1 (6 bases). The CDR3 extends over 13 amino acids. Germline V gene sequence: CDR1 SNHLY, CDR2 FYNNEI. V was pared by 11 bases and J by 3 bases, with 15 bases between.

A few counts support this clonotype. The chain joins TRBV12-3 or TRBV12-4 to TRBJ1-2, with TRBD1 identical over 8 bases. CDR3 length equals 14 residues. Germline trimming cut 6 bases from V and 8 bases from J; bases unmatched to any gene: 11. In DNA, the CDR3 is TGTGCCAGCAGACATCAAAACGACAGGGGAGGCTACACCTTC. It codes for CASRHQNDRGGYTF.

This clonotype turned up a few times. This chain joins TRBV7-8 and TRBJ2-7; D is ambiguous. Germline V gene sequence: CDR1 SGHVS, CDR2 FQNEAQ. V was clipped by 1 base and J by 4 bases, with 2 bases between them. This CDR3 region has 11 residues. CDR3: CASSLEYEQYF. The CDR3 coding sequence is TGTGCCAGCAGCTTAGAGTACGAGCAGTACTTC.

This clonotype occurred a few times. The chain uses TRBV27 and TRBJ2-2; 9 bases are a match to TRBD1. J was trimmed by 6 bases and V by 2 bases; bases with no gene match: 7. The CDR3 totals 16 residues. Germline V CDR1 and CDR2: MNHEY, SMNVEV (reference sequence). The CDR3: CASSLRGTGKAGELFF. The CDR3 DNA reads TGTGCCAGCAGTTTAAGAGGGACAGGGAAGGCCGGGGAGCTGTTTTTT.

The rearrangement joins TRBV19 to TRBJ2-2; D is uncertain. Between the trimmed V and J ends, which lost 6 bases and 5 bases, there was a span of 16 bases. Germline V gives CDR1 LNHDA, CDR2 SQIVND (reference sequence). This CDR3 is built from 15 residues. CDR3 sequence: CASRGADRWTGELFF. The CDR3 DNA follows: TGTGCCAGTAGAGGCGCGGATCGCTGGACCGGGGAGCTGTTTTTT.

This chain joins TRBV3-1 and TRBJ2-2; 10 nucleotides align to TRBD2. The CDR3 length is 16 residues. Per the germline V gene, CDR1 is LGHDT and CDR2 is YNNKEL (reference sequence). Trimming took 0 bases from V and 8 from J; bases not matched to a gene: 6. The DNA of the CDR3 is TGTGCCAGCAGCCAAGAAAAACTAGCGGGGACTGGGGAGCTGTTTTTT. Amino acid sequence: CASSQEKLAGTGELFF.